A selection of T cell receptor beta chains follows, all from one sample in a study of shared clonotypes between healthy human individuals. Sequencing was performed with immunoSEQ multiplex PCR; in TCRdb, only in-frame clones are kept and a portion is missing. The sample lists about 2.1 million clones; about 94% were seen once. The sequenced sample consisted of naive CD8+ T cells from PBMCs. The receptors here all came from a man aged 18 to 35 in good health. Some clones in this sample may be carry-over from other donors' samples. The CDR3 runs from the conserved cysteine through the conserved F or W. The D gene is left open where the match is weak. Only some rows state a clone size, as once, few, many or a class for expanded clones.

D gene: NA
V gene: TRBV27
clone size: NA
J gene: TRBJ2-7
CDR3 protein: CASSFWMTGYEQYF
CDR3 DNA: TGTGCCAGCAGTTTCTGGATGACGGGGTACGAGCAGTACTTC

D gene: NA
V gene: TRBV7-9
clone size: NA
J gene: TRBJ2-7
CDR3 protein: CASSSTSYEQYF
CDR3 DNA: TGTGCCAGCAGCTCAACTTCCTACGAGCAGTACTTC

D gene: NA
V gene: TRBV20-1
clone size: NA
J gene: TRBJ2-2
CDR3 protein: CSALGTGELFF
CDR3 DNA: TGCAGTGCCCTAGGCACCGGGGAGCTGTTTTTT

D gene: NA
V gene: TRBV9
clone size: NA
J gene: TRBJ2-2
CDR3 protein: CASSVGEATGELFF
CDR3 DNA: TGTGCCAGCAGCGTAGGGGAAGCCACCGGGGAGCTGTTTTTT

D gene: TRBD2
V gene: TRBV9
clone size: NA
J gene: TRBJ2-7
CDR3 protein: CASSVVLAVTYEQYF
CDR3 DNA: TGTGCCAGCAGCGTAGTACTAGCGGTAACCTACGAGCAGTACTTC

D gene: TRBD1
V gene: TRBV19
clone size: NA
J gene: TRBJ1-5
CDR3 protein: CASSSRDSSNQPQHF
CDR3 DNA: TGTGCCAGTAGTTCCCGGGACAGTAGCAATCAGCCCCAGCATTTT

D gene: TRBD2
V gene: TRBV19
clone size: NA
J gene: TRBJ2-1
CDR3 protein: CASSIDLAGVGQFF
CDR3 DNA: TGTGCCAGTAGTATAGACCTAGCGGGCGTAGGGCAGTTCTTC

D gene: NA
V gene: TRBV7-3
clone size: NA
J gene: TRBJ2-2
CDR3 protein: CASSPLAANTGELFF
CDR3 DNA: TGTGCCAGCAGCCCCCTAGCAGCGAACACCGGGGAGCTGTTTTTT

D gene: NA
V gene: TRBV5-1
clone size: NA
J gene: TRBJ2-7
CDR3 protein: CASSLRLGSHEQYF
CDR3 DNA: TGCGCCAGCAGCTTGAGGTTAGGGTCCCACGAGCAGTACTTC

D gene: TRBD2
V gene: TRBV28
clone size: NA
J gene: TRBJ2-5
CDR3 protein: CASFGRSGGWWETQYF
CDR3 DNA: TGTGCCAGCTTCGGTAGGAGCGGGGGATGGTGGGAGACCCAGTACTTC

D gene: TRBD1
V gene: TRBV6-5
clone size: NA
J gene: TRBJ2-7
CDR3 protein: CASTIGQGYEQYF
CDR3 DNA: TGTGCCAGCACCATCGGACAGGGCTACGAGCAGTACTTC

D gene: TRBD1
V gene: TRBV11-2
clone size: NA
J gene: TRBJ2-5
CDR3 protein: CASSSDRGWETQYF
CDR3 DNA: TGTGCCAGCAGCTCCGACAGGGGGTGGGAGACCCAGTACTTC

D gene: NA
V gene: TRBV27
clone size: NA
J gene: TRBJ2-3
CDR3 protein: CASSLSLNRQATDTQYF
CDR3 DNA: TGTGCCAGCAGTTTATCGCTTAATAGACAGGCCACAGATACGCAGTATTTT

D gene: TRBD2
V gene: TRBV28
clone size: NA
J gene: TRBJ2-1
CDR3 protein: CASSSPREFTYNEQFF
CDR3 DNA: TGTGCCAGCAGTTCCCCGCGGGAGTTCACCTACAATGAGCAGTTCTTC

D gene: NA
V gene: TRBV13
clone size: once
J gene: TRBJ1-1
CDR3 protein: CASSLGAPNTEAFF
CDR3 DNA: TGTGCCAGCAGCTTAGGTGCGCCGAACACTGAAGCTTTCTTT

D gene: NA
V gene: TRBV6-1
clone size: NA
J gene: TRBJ1-3
CDR3 protein: CASSNTGYGNTIYF
CDR3 DNA: TGTGCCAGCTCGAATACAGGTTACGGAAACACCATATATTTT

D gene: TRBD1
V gene: TRBV7-9
clone size: NA
J gene: TRBJ1-2
CDR3 protein: CASSLGQGAGYTF
CDR3 DNA: TGTGCCAGCAGCTTGGGACAGGGGGCTGGCTACACCTTC

D gene: TRBD1
V gene: TRBV27
clone size: once
J gene: TRBJ1-2
CDR3 protein: CASSSWGRTGSYGYTF
CDR3 DNA: TGTGCCAGCAGCTCTTGGGGAAGGACAGGGTCATATGGCTACACCTTC

D gene: NA
V gene: TRBV4-2
clone size: NA
J gene: TRBJ2-3
CDR3 protein: CASGAAGTTDTQYF
CDR3 DNA: TGTGCCAGCGGGGCTGCGGGGACCACAGATACGCAGTATTTT

D gene: NA
V gene: TRBV30
clone size: NA
J gene: TRBJ1-1
CDR3 protein: CAWSGKAAEAFF
CDR3 DNA: TGTGCCTGGAGCGGCAAAGCGGCTGAAGCTTTCTTT

D gene: TRBD1
V gene: TRBV27
clone size: NA
J gene: TRBJ2-7
CDR3 protein: CASSLYGTGGYEQYF
CDR3 DNA: TGTGCCAGCAGTTTATATGGGACAGGGGGCTACGAGCAGTACTTC

D gene: TRBD1
V gene: TRBV19
clone size: NA
J gene: TRBJ1-1
CDR3 protein: CASSIDRAQNTEAFF
CDR3 DNA: TGTGCCAGTAGTATCGACAGGGCTCAGAACACTGAAGCTTTCTTT

D gene: NA
V gene: TRBV2
clone size: NA
J gene: TRBJ2-2
CDR3 protein: CASSERPVRTGELFF
CDR3 DNA: TGTGCCAGCAGTGAAAGGCCAGTTCGCACCGGGGAGCTGTTTTTT

D gene: NA
V gene: TRBV7-9
clone size: NA
J gene: TRBJ1-4
CDR3 protein: CASSSRGLSNEKLFF
CDR3 DNA: TGTGCCAGCAGCTCCAGGGGTCTGTCTAATGAAAAACTGTTTTTT

D gene: TRBD1
V gene: TRBV6-5
clone size: NA
J gene: TRBJ2-7
CDR3 protein: CASSYSRGRTSYEQYF
CDR3 DNA: TGTGCCAGCAGTTACTCGAGGGGGCGGACCTCCTACGAGCAGTACTTC

D gene: NA
V gene: TRBV28
clone size: NA
J gene: TRBJ2-7
CDR3 protein: CASMVGLTYEQYF
CDR3 DNA: TGTGCCAGCATGGTTGGGCTTACCTACGAGCAGTACTTC

D gene: TRBD1
V gene: TRBV5-4
clone size: NA
J gene: TRBJ2-5
CDR3 protein: CASSTRQGLRETQYF
CDR3 DNA: TGTGCCAGCAGCACCAGACAGGGGTTAAGAGAGACCCAGTACTTC

D gene: TRBD1
V gene: TRBV10-3
clone size: NA
J gene: TRBJ2-7
CDR3 protein: CAISDLVPGTDSYEQYF
CDR3 DNA: TGTGCCATCAGTGATCTGGTCCCCGGGACAGATTCCTACGAGCAGTACTTC

D gene: TRBD2
V gene: TRBV19
clone size: NA
J gene: TRBJ2-7
CDR3 protein: CARTPWEGGEQYF
CDR3 DNA: TGTGCCAGAACCCCTTGGGAGGGAGGCGAGCAGTACTTC

D gene: NA
V gene: TRBV7-9
clone size: NA
J gene: TRBJ2-7
CDR3 protein: CASSPTGGLGEQYF
CDR3 DNA: TGTGCCAGCAGCCCAACCGGGGGCCTCGGCGAGCAGTACTTC

D gene: NA
V gene: TRBV4-1
clone size: NA
J gene: TRBJ1-2
CDR3 protein: CASSLVGQSVYGYTF
CDR3 DNA: TGCGCCAGCAGCCTGGTCGGACAGTCCGTCTATGGCTACACCTTC

D gene: TRBD2
V gene: TRBV5-1
clone size: NA
J gene: TRBJ2-3
CDR3 protein: CASSQLAFSTDTQYF
CDR3 DNA: TGCGCCAGCAGCCAACTAGCGTTTAGCACAGATACGCAGTATTTT

D gene: TRBD2
V gene: TRBV13
clone size: NA
J gene: TRBJ2-1
CDR3 protein: CASSPAAGDEQFF
CDR3 DNA: TGTGCCAGCAGCCCCGCCGCGGGGGATGAGCAGTTCTTC

D gene: NA
V gene: TRBV7-6
clone size: NA
J gene: TRBJ2-1
CDR3 protein: CASSGLGPQINEQFF
CDR3 DNA: TGTGCCAGCAGCGGACTCGGCCCCCAAATAAATGAGCAGTTCTTC

D gene: NA
V gene: TRBV5-6
clone size: NA
J gene: TRBJ2-7
CDR3 protein: CASSWGFEQYF
CDR3 DNA: TGTGCCAGCAGCTGGGGGTTTGAGCAGTACTTC

D gene: NA
V gene: TRBV27
clone size: NA
J gene: TRBJ2-3
CDR3 protein: CASSSGPVPDTQYF
CDR3 DNA: TGTGCCAGCAGTTCAGGGCCCGTCCCAGATACGCAGTATTTT

D gene: TRBD2
V gene: TRBV28
clone size: NA
J gene: TRBJ2-1
CDR3 protein: CASSQLAASHNEQFF
CDR3 DNA: TGTGCCAGCAGCCAGCTAGCGGCGAGCCACAATGAGCAGTTCTTC

D gene: NA
V gene: TRBV27
clone size: once
J gene: TRBJ2-1
CDR3 protein: CASSWVGRYNEQFF
CDR3 DNA: TGTGCCAGCAGTTGGGTAGGTCGTTACAATGAGCAGTTCTTC

D gene: NA
V gene: TRBV6-5
clone size: NA
J gene: TRBJ1-1
CDR3 protein: CASSLGLSTGSAFF
CDR3 DNA: TGTGCCAGCAGTCTCGGACTCTCCACCGGATCAGCTTTCTTT

D gene: NA
V gene: TRBV28
clone size: NA
J gene: TRBJ1-1
CDR3 protein: CASSLVGAGNTEAFF
CDR3 DNA: TGTGCCAGCAGTTTGGTGGGGGCGGGGAACACTGAAGCTTTCTTT

D gene: TRBD2
V gene: TRBV5-6
clone size: NA
J gene: TRBJ2-3
CDR3 protein: CATGGSADTQYF
CDR3 DNA: TGTGCCACTGGCGGGAGTGCAGATACGCAGTATTTT

D gene: TRBD2
V gene: TRBV28
clone size: NA
J gene: TRBJ2-7
CDR3 protein: CASTGDYLREQYF
CDR3 DNA: TGTGCCAGCACCGGGGACTACCTCCGGGAGCAGTACTTC

D gene: TRBD1
V gene: TRBV5-8
clone size: NA
J gene: TRBJ1-1
CDR3 protein: CASSLGQVTEAFF
CDR3 DNA: TGTGCCAGCAGCCTTGGACAGGTCACTGAAGCTTTCTTT

D gene: NA
V gene: TRBV27
clone size: NA
J gene: TRBJ2-7
CDR3 protein: CASSLRGSYEQYF
CDR3 DNA: TGTGCCAGCAGTTTAAGGGGATCCTACGAGCAGTACTTC

D gene: NA
V gene: TRBV19
clone size: NA
J gene: TRBJ2-7
CDR3 protein: CASSITYEGEQYF
CDR3 DNA: TGTGCCAGTAGTATAACGTATGAGGGGGAGCAGTACTTC

D gene: TRBD2
V gene: TRBV2
clone size: NA
J gene: TRBJ2-1
CDR3 protein: CASSQGAGSYNEQFF
CDR3 DNA: TGTGCCAGCAGTCAAGGAGCGGGATCCTACAATGAGCAGTTCTTC

D gene: NA
V gene: TRBV4-2
clone size: NA
J gene: TRBJ2-5
CDR3 protein: CASSNPGFRAGKTQYF
CDR3 DNA: TGTGCCAGCAGCAACCCGGGGTTCAGGGCAGGAAAGACCCAGTACTTC

D gene: NA
V gene: TRBV4-1
clone size: once
J gene: TRBJ2-7
CDR3 protein: CASSQRDRDEQYF
CDR3 DNA: TGCGCCAGCAGCCAAAGAGACCGGGACGAGCAGTACTTC

D gene: NA
V gene: TRBV7-2
clone size: NA
J gene: TRBJ1-1
CDR3 protein: CASSLGGQGSEAFF
CDR3 DNA: TGTGCCAGCAGCTTAGGGGGGCAGGGGAGTGAAGCTTTCTTT

D gene: NA
V gene: TRBV29-1
clone size: few
J gene: TRBJ1-1
CDR3 protein: CSVITGPNTEAFF
CDR3 DNA: TGCAGCGTTATAACTGGACCGAACACTGAAGCTTTCTTT

D gene: NA
V gene: TRBV9
clone size: NA
J gene: TRBJ1-2
CDR3 protein: CASSPLRESYGYTF
CDR3 DNA: TGTGCCAGCAGCCCCCTCAGAGAGAGCTATGGCTACACCTTC

D gene: TRBD2
V gene: TRBV9
clone size: NA
J gene: TRBJ2-1
CDR3 protein: CASTSGSYNEQFF
CDR3 DNA: TGTGCCAGTACTAGCGGCTCCTACAATGAGCAGTTCTTC